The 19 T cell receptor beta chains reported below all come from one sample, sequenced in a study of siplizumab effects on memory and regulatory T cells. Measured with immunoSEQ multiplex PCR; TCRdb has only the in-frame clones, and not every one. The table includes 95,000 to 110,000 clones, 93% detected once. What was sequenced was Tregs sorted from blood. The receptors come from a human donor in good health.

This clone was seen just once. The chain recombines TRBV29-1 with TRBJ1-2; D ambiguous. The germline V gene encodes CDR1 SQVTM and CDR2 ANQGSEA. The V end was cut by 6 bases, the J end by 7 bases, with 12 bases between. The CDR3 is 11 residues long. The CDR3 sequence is CSVHGVFGYTF. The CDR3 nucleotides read TGCAGCGTGCATGGAGTGTTTGGCTACACCTTC.

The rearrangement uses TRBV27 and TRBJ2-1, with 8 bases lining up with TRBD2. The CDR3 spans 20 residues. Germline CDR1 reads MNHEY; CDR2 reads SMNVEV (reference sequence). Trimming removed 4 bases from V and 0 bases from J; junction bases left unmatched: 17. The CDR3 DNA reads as TGTGCCAGCAGTTCCTTGGGGCTAGCGGGTTCCCCGAGCTCCTACAATGAGCAGTTCTTC. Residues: CASSSLGLAGSPSSYNEQFF.

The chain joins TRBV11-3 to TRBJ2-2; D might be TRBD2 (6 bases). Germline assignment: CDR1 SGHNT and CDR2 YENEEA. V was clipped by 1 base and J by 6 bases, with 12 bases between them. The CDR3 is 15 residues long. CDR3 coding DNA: TGTGCCAGCAGCTTAGTCGGGCGGGATGCCGGGGAGCTGTTTTTT. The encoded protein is CASSLVGRDAGELFF.

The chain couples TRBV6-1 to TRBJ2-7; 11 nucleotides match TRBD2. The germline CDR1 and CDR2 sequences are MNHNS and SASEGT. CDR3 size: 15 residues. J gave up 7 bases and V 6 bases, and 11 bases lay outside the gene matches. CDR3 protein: CASRVGTSGWGEQYF. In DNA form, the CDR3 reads TGTGCCAGCAGGGTTGGGACTAGCGGCTGGGGGGAGCAGTACTTC.

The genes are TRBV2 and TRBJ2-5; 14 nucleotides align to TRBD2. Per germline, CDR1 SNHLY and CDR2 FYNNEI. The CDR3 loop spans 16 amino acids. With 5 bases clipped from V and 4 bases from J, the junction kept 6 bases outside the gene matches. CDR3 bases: TGTGCCAGCAGTCTACGACTAGCGGGGGGGAGAGAGACCCAGTACTTC. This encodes CASSLRLAGGRETQYF.

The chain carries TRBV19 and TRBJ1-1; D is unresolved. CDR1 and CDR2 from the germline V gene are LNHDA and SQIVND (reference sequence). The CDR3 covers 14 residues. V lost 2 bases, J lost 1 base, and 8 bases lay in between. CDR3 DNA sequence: TGTGCCAGTAGTATACGCGCAGCGAACACTGAAGCTTTCTTT. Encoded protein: CASSIRAANTEAFF. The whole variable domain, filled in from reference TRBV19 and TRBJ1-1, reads DGGITQSPKYLFRKEGQNVTLSCEQNLNHDAMYWYRQDPGQGLRLIYYSQIVNDFQKGDIAEGYSVSREKKESFPLTVTSAQKNPTAFYLCASSIRAANTEAFFGQGTRLTVV.

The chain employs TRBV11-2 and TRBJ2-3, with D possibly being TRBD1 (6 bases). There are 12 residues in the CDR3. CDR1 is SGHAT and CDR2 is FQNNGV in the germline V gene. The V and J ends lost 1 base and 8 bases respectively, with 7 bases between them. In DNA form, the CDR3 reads TGTGCCAGCAGCTTAGGGGGGCGTACGCAGTATTTT. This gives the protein CASSLGGRTQYF.

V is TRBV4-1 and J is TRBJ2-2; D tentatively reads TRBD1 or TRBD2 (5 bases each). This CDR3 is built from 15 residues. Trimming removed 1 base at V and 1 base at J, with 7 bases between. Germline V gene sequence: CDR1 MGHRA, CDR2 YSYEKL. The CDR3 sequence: CASSQGGVNTGELFF. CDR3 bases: TGCGCCAGCAGCCAAGGAGGGGTGAACACCGGGGAGCTGTTTTTT.

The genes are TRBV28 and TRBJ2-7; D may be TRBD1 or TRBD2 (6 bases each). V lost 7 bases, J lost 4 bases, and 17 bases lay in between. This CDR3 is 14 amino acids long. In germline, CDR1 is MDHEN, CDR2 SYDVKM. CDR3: CASKLGGHAYEQYF. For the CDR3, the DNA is TGTGCCAGCAAACTGGGGGGACACGCGTACGAGCAGTACTTC.

In nucleotides, the CDR3 is TGTGCCACCAGCAGGCCCAACCGAGGAGGGACTGAAGCTTTCTTT. This translates into CATSRPNRGGTEAFF. The rearrangement links TRBV15 to TRBJ1-1, with D hard to call. The V gene lost 3 bases and the J gene lost 5 bases, with 16 bases spanning the gap. The germline V gene has CDR1 LNHNV and CDR2 YYDKDF (reference sequence). This CDR3 is built from 15 residues. The full variable domain, in which reference TRBV15 and TRBJ1-1 provide the parts outside the CDR3, is DAMVIQNPRYQVTQFGKPVTLSCSQTLNHNVMYWYQQKSSQAPKLLFHYYDKDFNNEADTPDNFQSRRPNTSFCFLDIRSPGLGDTAMYLCATSRPNRGGTEAFFGQGTRLTVV.

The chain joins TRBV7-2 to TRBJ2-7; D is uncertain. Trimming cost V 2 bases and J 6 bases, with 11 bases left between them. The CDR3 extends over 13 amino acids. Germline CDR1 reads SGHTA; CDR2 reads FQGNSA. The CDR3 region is CASSLNVRSEQYF. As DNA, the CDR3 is TGTGCCAGCAGCTTAAACGTACGAAGCGAGCAGTACTTC.

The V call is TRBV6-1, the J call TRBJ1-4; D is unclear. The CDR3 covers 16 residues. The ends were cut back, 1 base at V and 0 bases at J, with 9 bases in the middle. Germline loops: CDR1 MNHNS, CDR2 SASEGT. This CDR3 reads CASSEGEGTTNEKLFF. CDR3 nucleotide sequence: TGTGCCAGCAGTGAAGGGGAGGGTACAACTAATGAAAAACTGTTTTTT.

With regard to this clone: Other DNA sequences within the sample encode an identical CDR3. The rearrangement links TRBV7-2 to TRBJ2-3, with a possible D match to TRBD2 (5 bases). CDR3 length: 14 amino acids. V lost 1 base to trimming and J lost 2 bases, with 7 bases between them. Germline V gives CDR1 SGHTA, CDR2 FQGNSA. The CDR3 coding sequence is TGTGCCAGCAGCTTAGGGCTAGCCACAGATACGCAGTATTTT. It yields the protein CASSLGLATDTQYF. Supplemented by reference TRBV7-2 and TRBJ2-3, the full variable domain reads GAGVSQSPSNKVTEKGKDVELRCDPISGHTALYWYRQSLGQGLEFLIYFQGNSAPDKSGLPSDRFSAERTGGSVSTLTIQRTQQEDSAVYLCASSLGLATDTQYFGPGTRLTVL.

This CDR3 reads CASTSGLAGSEQFF. The DNA of the CDR3 is TGCGCCAGCACCTCGGGACTAGCAGGCAGTGAGCAGTTCTTC. The J gene is TRBJ2-1, the V gene TRBV5-1; TRBD2 agrees at 9 bases. J lost 9 bases, V lost 6 bases, and 10 bases had no gene match. Germline CDR1 reads SGHRS; CDR2 reads YFSETQ. There are 14 residues in the CDR3.

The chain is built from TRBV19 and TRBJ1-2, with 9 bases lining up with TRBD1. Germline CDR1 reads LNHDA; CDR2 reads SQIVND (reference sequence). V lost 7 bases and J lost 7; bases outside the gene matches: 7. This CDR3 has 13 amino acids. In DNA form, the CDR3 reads TGTGCCAGTAAAGGACAGGGGTACAGTGGCTACACCTTC. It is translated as CASKGQGYSGYTF.

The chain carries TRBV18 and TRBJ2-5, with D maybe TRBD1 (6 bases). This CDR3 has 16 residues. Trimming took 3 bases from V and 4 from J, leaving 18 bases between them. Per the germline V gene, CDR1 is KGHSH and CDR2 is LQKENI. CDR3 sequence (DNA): TGTGCCAGCTCACCCCTTTCAGGGGTAGGAGGAGAGACCCAGTACTTC. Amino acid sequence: CASSPLSGVGGETQYF.

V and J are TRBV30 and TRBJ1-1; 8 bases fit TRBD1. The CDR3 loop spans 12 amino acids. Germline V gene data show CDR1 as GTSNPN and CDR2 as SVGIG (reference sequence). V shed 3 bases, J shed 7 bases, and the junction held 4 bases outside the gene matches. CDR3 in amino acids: CAWRGQADEAFF. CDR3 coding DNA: TGTGCCTGGAGGGGACAGGCGGATGAAGCTTTCTTT.

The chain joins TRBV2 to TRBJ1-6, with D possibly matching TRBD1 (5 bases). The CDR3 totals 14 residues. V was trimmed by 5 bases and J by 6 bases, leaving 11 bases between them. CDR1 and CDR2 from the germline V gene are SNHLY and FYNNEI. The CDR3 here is CASSRQLGNSPLHF. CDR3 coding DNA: TGTGCCAGCAGTCGACAGTTGGGTAATTCACCCCTCCACTTT.

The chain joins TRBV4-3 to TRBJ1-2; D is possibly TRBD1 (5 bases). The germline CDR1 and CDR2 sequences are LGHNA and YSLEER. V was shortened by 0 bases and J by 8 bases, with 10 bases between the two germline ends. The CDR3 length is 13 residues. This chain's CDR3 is CASSQDPGGGYTF. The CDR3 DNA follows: TGCGCCAGCAGCCAAGATCCGGGGGGAGGCTACACCTTC.